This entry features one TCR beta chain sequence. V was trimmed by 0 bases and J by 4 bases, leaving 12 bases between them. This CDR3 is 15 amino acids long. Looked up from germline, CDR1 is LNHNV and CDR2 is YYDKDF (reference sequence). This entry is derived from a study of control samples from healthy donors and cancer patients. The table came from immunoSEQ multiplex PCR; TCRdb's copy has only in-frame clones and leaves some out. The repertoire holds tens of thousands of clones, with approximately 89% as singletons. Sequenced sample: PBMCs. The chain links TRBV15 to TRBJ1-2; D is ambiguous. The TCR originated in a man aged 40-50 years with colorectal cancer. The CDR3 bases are TGTGCCACCAGCAGAGATCGGGTGTTAGGCTATGGCTACACCTTC. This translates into CATSRDRVLGYGYTF.